This T cell receptor beta chain was obtained from a study of cytomegalovirus exposure and HLA in healthy donors. Overall study: Roughly 89 million unique TCR sequences came from HLA-typed donors in an early release.

Study conclusions and caveats: Researchers counted some 150 TCR beta chains as cytomegalovirus-associated. By HLA locus, TCR association rates varied in a later analysis, with DRB1 showing the most and HLA-C the fewest.

The CDR3 is 15 residues long. Germline-derived CDR1 and CDR2 are MNHNS and SASEGT. Unmatched junction bases numbered 6, after V lost 2 bases and J lost 9 bases. PCR amplification relied on 60 Vbeta primers (plus 13 Jbeta primers). Method: immunoSEQ multiplex PCR; TCRdb's copy keeps in-frame clones and lacks some. This sample carries roughly 160,000 clones, approximately 79% of them seen once, and the ten largest clones take about 4.5%. Note on this clone: Its target is not known.

The rearrangement joins TRBV6-1 to TRBJ1-6; 8 bases agree with TRBD1. Material: PBMCs. This sequence was found in a man aged 40-49 years in good health and CMV-seronegative. The CDR3 spells CASSELDRESSPLHF. The CDR3 DNA reads as TGTGCCAGCAGTGAATTGGACAGGGAATCTTCACCCCTCCACTTT.